These T cell receptor beta chains were read from a single sample in a study of T cell responses to AZD1222 COVID-19 vaccine. The table came from immunoSEQ multiplex PCR; TCRdb's copy has only in-frame clones and leaves some out. This table has about 140,000 clones, around nine tenths appearing once. Sample: peripheral blood, taken on day 0 of AZD1222 vaccination. Every receptor here comes from an adult in good health. Each CDR3 is given with its conserved first and last residue. Fields, in order: CDR3 protein, CDR3 DNA, V gene, J gene, D gene, clone size. The D gene is left open where the match is weak. Expanded clones are given a class, and other clones once, few, many or no size at all.

CDR3aa: CASTLAEKLFF
CDR3nt: TGTGCCAGCACCCTTGCTGAAAAACTGTTTTTT
v_gene: TRBV28
j_gene: TRBJ1-4
d_gene: NA
abundance: NA

CDR3aa: CASSELAGGGTDTQYF
CDR3nt: TGTGCCAGCAGTGAACTGGCGGGAGGAGGCACAGATACGCAGTATTTT
v_gene: TRBV6-1
j_gene: TRBJ2-3
d_gene: TRBD2
abundance: NA

CDR3aa: CASSFRRDYEQYF
CDR3nt: TGTGCCAGCAGCTTTCGGAGGGACTACGAGCAGTACTTC
v_gene: TRBV28
j_gene: TRBJ2-7
d_gene: NA
abundance: NA

CDR3aa: CASTAGILNTEAFF
CDR3nt: TGTGCCAGCACCGCCGGGATATTGAACACTGAAGCTTTCTTT
v_gene: TRBV27
j_gene: TRBJ1-1
d_gene: NA
abundance: NA

CDR3aa: CASSLANFWGDTEAFF
CDR3nt: TGTGCCAGCAGCCTGGCCAACTTTTGGGGGGACACTGAAGCTTTCTTT
v_gene: TRBV11-1
j_gene: TRBJ1-1
d_gene: NA
abundance: NA

CDR3aa: CASSLGQGNTEAFF
CDR3nt: TGTGCCAGCAGCTTAGGGCAGGGGAACACTGAAGCTTTCTTT
v_gene: TRBV11-3
j_gene: TRBJ1-1
d_gene: NA
abundance: NA

CDR3aa: CASSEQGQGGSPLHF
CDR3nt: TGTGCCAGCAGTGAACAGGGACAGGGGGGTTCACCCCTCCACTTT
v_gene: TRBV2
j_gene: TRBJ1-6
d_gene: TRBD1
abundance: NA

CDR3aa: CSANLAGQFF
CDR3nt: TGCAGTGCTAACTTAGCGGGCCAGTTCTTC
v_gene: TRBV20-1
j_gene: TRBJ2-1
d_gene: TRBD2
abundance: NA

CDR3aa: CASRTSGTSGGAHEQFF
CDR3nt: TGTGCCAGCAGAACTTCCGGGACTAGCGGGGGGGCACACGAGCAGTTCTTC
v_gene: TRBV2
j_gene: TRBJ2-1
d_gene: TRBD2
abundance: NA

CDR3aa: CASSYRVNQPQHF
CDR3nt: TGTGCCAGCAGTTACAGGGTTAATCAGCCCCAGCATTTT
v_gene: TRBV6-2/TRBV6-3
j_gene: TRBJ1-5
d_gene: NA
abundance: once

CDR3aa: CASSWSSGSTEAFF
CDR3nt: TGTGCCAGCAGTTGGTCGTCAGGGAGCACTGAAGCTTTCTTT
v_gene: TRBV6-2/TRBV6-3
j_gene: TRBJ1-1
d_gene: NA
abundance: NA

CDR3aa: CASSADLTGQVFNEKLFF
CDR3nt: TGTGCCAGTAGTGCAGATCTAACTGGACAGGTTTTTAATGAAAAACTGTTTTTT
v_gene: TRBV19
j_gene: TRBJ1-4
d_gene: TRBD1
abundance: NA

CDR3aa: CASSERGQGNEKLFF
CDR3nt: TGCGCCAGCAGTGAGAGGGGACAGGGTAATGAAAAACTGTTTTTT
v_gene: TRBV10-2
j_gene: TRBJ1-4
d_gene: TRBD1
abundance: NA

CDR3aa: CASSLQGGRNTIYF
CDR3nt: TGTGCCAGCAGTCTACAGGGCGGGAGAAACACCATATATTTT
v_gene: TRBV6-5
j_gene: TRBJ1-3
d_gene: NA
abundance: NA

CDR3aa: CASSHRTGTDTQYF
CDR3nt: TGTGCCAGCAGCCACCGGACAGGGACAGATACGCAGTATTTT
v_gene: TRBV5-4
j_gene: TRBJ2-3
d_gene: TRBD1
abundance: NA

CDR3aa: CAISELGAGPGYTF
CDR3nt: TGTGCCATCAGTGAGTTAGGGGCAGGACCTGGCTACACCTTC
v_gene: TRBV10-3
j_gene: TRBJ1-2
d_gene: NA
abundance: NA

CDR3aa: CASSLGGVSTEAFF
CDR3nt: TGTGCCAGCAGCCTTGGAGGGGTTTCCACTGAAGCTTTCTTT
v_gene: TRBV6-2/TRBV6-3
j_gene: TRBJ1-1
d_gene: NA
abundance: NA

CDR3aa: CASSLGAGHLGYTF
CDR3nt: TGTGCCAGCAGTCTAGGGGCAGGGCACTTGGGCTACACCTTC
v_gene: TRBV27
j_gene: TRBJ1-2
d_gene: NA
abundance: NA

CDR3aa: CASSLGSRGYTF
CDR3nt: TGTGCCAGCAGTCTGGGTAGTAGGGGCTACACCTTC
v_gene: TRBV28
j_gene: TRBJ1-2
d_gene: NA
abundance: NA

CDR3aa: CASTPGGFSYEQYF
CDR3nt: TGTGCCAGCACCCCCGGGGGTTTCTCCTACGAGCAGTACTTC
v_gene: TRBV9
j_gene: TRBJ2-7
d_gene: NA
abundance: NA

CDR3aa: CASRFTGYNSPLHF
CDR3nt: TGTGCCAGCAGATTTACGGGATATAATTCACCCCTCCACTTT
v_gene: TRBV7-2
j_gene: TRBJ1-6
d_gene: NA
abundance: NA

CDR3aa: CASRGGLIFTEAFF
CDR3nt: TGTGCCAGCAGGGGGGGTTTAATTTTCACTGAAGCTTTCTTT
v_gene: TRBV5-8
j_gene: TRBJ1-1
d_gene: NA
abundance: NA

CDR3aa: CASSRWGSQPQHF
CDR3nt: TGTGCCAGCAGCCGGTGGGGGAGTCAGCCCCAGCATTTT
v_gene: TRBV7-8
j_gene: TRBJ1-5
d_gene: NA
abundance: NA

CDR3aa: CAWALGLASAGELFF
CDR3nt: TGTGCCTGGGCCCTAGGGCTAGCGTCGGCCGGGGAGCTGTTTTTT
v_gene: TRBV30
j_gene: TRBJ2-2
d_gene: NA
abundance: NA

CDR3aa: CASSYSWGSGNTIYF
CDR3nt: TGTGCCAGCAGTTACTCGTGGGGTTCTGGAAACACCATATATTTT
v_gene: TRBV6-5
j_gene: TRBJ1-3
d_gene: NA
abundance: NA

CDR3aa: CASSPRESWTYEQYF
CDR3nt: TGCGCCAGCAGCCCCCGAGAGAGTTGGACTTACGAGCAGTACTTC
v_gene: TRBV4-1
j_gene: TRBJ2-7
d_gene: NA
abundance: NA

CDR3aa: CASSISGSRETQYF
CDR3nt: TGTGCCAGTAGTATTTCGGGATCTCGGGAGACCCAGTACTTC
v_gene: TRBV19
j_gene: TRBJ2-5
d_gene: NA
abundance: NA

CDR3aa: CATSDSAETYEQYF
CDR3nt: TGTGCCACCAGTGATTCCGCAGAAACCTACGAGCAGTACTTC
v_gene: TRBV24-1
j_gene: TRBJ2-7
d_gene: NA
abundance: NA

CDR3aa: CASSFRDREETQYF
CDR3nt: TGTGCCAGCAGCTTCCGGGACAGGGAAGAGACCCAGTACTTC
v_gene: TRBV5-8
j_gene: TRBJ2-5
d_gene: TRBD1
abundance: NA

CDR3aa: CASSFLPLTGSFERGYTF
CDR3nt: TGCGCCAGCAGCTTCCTCCCCCTGACAGGGTCGTTTGAGAGGGGCTACACCTTC
v_gene: TRBV5-1
j_gene: TRBJ1-2
d_gene: TRBD1
abundance: NA

CDR3aa: CASRRAGAYTF
CDR3nt: TGTGCCAGTCGGCGGGCCGGGGCCTACACCTTC
v_gene: TRBV19
j_gene: TRBJ1-2
d_gene: NA
abundance: NA

CDR3aa: CAISDSWGEGQPQHF
CDR3nt: TGTGCCATCAGTGATTCCTGGGGGGAGGGTCAGCCCCAGCATTTT
v_gene: TRBV10-3
j_gene: TRBJ1-5
d_gene: NA
abundance: NA